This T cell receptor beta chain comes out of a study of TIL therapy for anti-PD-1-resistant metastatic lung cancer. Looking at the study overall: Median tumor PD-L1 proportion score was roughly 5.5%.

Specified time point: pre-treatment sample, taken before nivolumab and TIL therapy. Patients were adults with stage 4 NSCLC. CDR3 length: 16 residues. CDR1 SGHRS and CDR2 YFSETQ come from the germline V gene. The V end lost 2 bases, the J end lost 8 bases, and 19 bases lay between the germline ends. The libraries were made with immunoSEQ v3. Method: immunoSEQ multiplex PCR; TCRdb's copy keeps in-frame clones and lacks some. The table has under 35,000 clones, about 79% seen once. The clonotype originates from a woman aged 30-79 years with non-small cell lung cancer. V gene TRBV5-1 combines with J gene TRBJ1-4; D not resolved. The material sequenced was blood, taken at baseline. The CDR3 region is CASSFGSSGNQEKLFF. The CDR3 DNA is TGCGCCAGCAGCTTCGGCTCTAGTGGGAACCAAGAAAAACTGTTTTTT.